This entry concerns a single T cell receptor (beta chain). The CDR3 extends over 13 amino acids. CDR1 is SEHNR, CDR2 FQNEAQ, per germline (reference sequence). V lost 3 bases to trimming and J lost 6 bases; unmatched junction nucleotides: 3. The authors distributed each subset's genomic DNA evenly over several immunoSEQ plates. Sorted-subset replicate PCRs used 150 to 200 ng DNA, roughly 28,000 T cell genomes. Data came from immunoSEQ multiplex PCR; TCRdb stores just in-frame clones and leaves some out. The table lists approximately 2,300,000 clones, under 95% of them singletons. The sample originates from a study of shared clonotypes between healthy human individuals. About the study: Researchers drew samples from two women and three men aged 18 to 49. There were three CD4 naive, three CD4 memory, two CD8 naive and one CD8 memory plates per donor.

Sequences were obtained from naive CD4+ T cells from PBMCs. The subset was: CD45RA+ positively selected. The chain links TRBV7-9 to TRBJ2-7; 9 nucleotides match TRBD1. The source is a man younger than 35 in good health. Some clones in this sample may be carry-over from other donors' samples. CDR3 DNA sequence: TGTGCCAGCAGCTTGACAGGGGGATCCGAGCAGTACTTC. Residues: CASSLTGGSEQYF.